The clone carrying this T cell receptor beta chain was recorded a few times. The target antigen is unknown. Germline CDR1 is SGHTA and CDR2 is FQGNSA. The CDR3 is 16 residues long. Investigators took roughly 9.5 milliliters of peripheral blood from every donor. A second PCR of 7 to 11 cycles used a sample-barcoded 5' primer and a J-beta primer mix. One entry per CDR3 protein, called by TCRdb with MiXCR from the 5' RACE reads. This table has approximately 850,000 distinct CDR3 sequences, about three fifths appearing once. This sample was included in a study of blood T cells in healthy people across ages. Study results and limitations: It was held that the diversity estimates obtained from one million T cells were underestimates.

Sequenced material: blood. The rearrangement uses TRBV7-2 and TRBJ2-4; 8 nucleotides match TRBD2. The DNA end favors TRBJ2-7, so the J call may be wrong. The TCR originated in a man aged 30 to 39 in good health. CDR3 residues: CASSPLQRSGRGEQYF. The CDR3 coding sequence is TGTGCCAGCAGCCCTCTACAAAGGAGCGGGAGAGGCGAGCAGTACTTC.